Below, one T cell receptor (beta chain) is given with its context. Its specificity is not known. In germline, CDR1 is LGHNA, CDR2 YSLEER. The CDR3 length is 13 residues. V was clipped by 4 bases and J by 5 bases, with 11 bases between them. Barcoded TCR alpha and TCR beta cDNA libraries with UMIs came from 5'RACE using constant-segment primers. TCRdb independently ran MiXCR on the 5' RACE reads; one entry per CDR3 protein. Of some 70,000 distinct CDR3 sequences listed, 16% were seen once; the top ten hold around 29%. This entry is derived from a study of T-cell memory formation after mild COVID-19. Turning to the study itself: The study found TCR clusters largely donor specific.

Study-wide results and limits: The second-wave clones peaking on day 37 were not confirmed as SARS-CoV-2-specific. Day 15 to 85 contractors were CD4/CD8 balanced; later expanders leaned CD4+.

The V call is TRBV4-3, the J call TRBJ1-2; D gene uncertain. The sample consisted of PBMCs or a T cell subset sorted from them (not recorded which). The TCR was taken from an adult woman who had mild COVID-19 (a few samples of this study predate the infection). Cell type and time point are not known. CDR3 amino acids: CASSPGSGYGYTF. For the CDR3, the DNA is TGCGCCAGCAGCCCGGGTTCAGGTTATGGCTACACCTTC.